The 30 T cell receptor beta chains given below trace back to one sample, sequenced in a study of OX40 agonist ivuxolimab in advanced cancers. Assay: immunoSEQ multiplex PCR; the TCRdb copy retains only in-frame clones and omits some. The sample contains 84,000 or so clones, approximately 90% of which appear only once. The material was CD4+ or CD8+ T cells sorted from blood, obtained in a trial of the OX40 agonist ivuxolimab. These receptors originate from an adult with an advanced solid tumor such as melanoma, head and neck, liver or kidney cancer.

This rearrangement joins TRBV5-1 to TRBJ2-5; 8 nucleotides match TRBD2. J lost 3 bases, V lost 2 bases, and 0 bases had no gene match. Germline CDR1 is SGHRS and CDR2 is YFSETQ. CDR3 length: 13 amino acids. The CDR3 bases are TGCGCCAGCAGCTTACTAGCGGAAGAGACCCAGTACTTC. Translation: CASSLLAEETQYF.

The V and J genes are TRBV6-6 and TRBJ1-1; D might be TRBD1 (6 bases). The CDR3 spans 12 residues. The ends were cut back, 8 bases at V and 6 bases at J, with 13 bases in the middle. Germline assignment: CDR1 MNHNY and CDR2 SVGAGI (reference sequence). The CDR3 is CASGKQGAEAFF. CDR3 nucleotides: TGTGCCAGCGGGAAACAGGGCGCTGAAGCTTTCTTT.

This sequence joins TRBV6-1 and TRBJ1-2, with D perhaps TRBD1 (5 bases). The germline gives CDR1 MNHNS, CDR2 SASEGT. V was trimmed by 1 base and J by 3 bases, leaving 12 bases between them. The CDR3 totals 15 residues. The CDR3: CASSEVAGWDYGYTF. CDR3 DNA: TGTGCCAGCAGTGAAGTCGCAGGGTGGGACTATGGCTACACCTTC.

The rearrangement joins TRBV5-1 to TRBJ1-2, with 8 nucleotides matching TRBD1. Per germline, CDR1 SGHRS and CDR2 YFSETQ. CDR3 length: 14 residues. The junction had 6 bases not matched to a gene; V was cut back by 0 bases and J by 8 bases. For the CDR3, the DNA is TGCGCCAGCAGCTTGGATCAGGGGGCAGAAGGCTACACCTTC. Protein sequence: CASSLDQGAEGYTF.

This chain joins TRBV27 and TRBJ2-1; no clear D gene. There are 16 residues in the CDR3. The ends were cut back, 5 bases at V and 3 bases at J, with 17 bases in the middle. Germline V gene data show CDR1 as MNHEY and CDR2 as SMNVEV (reference sequence). CDR3 protein: CASSLRLARDYNEQFF. As DNA, the CDR3 is TGTGCCAGCAGTCTTCGACTGGCTAGAGACTACAATGAGCAGTTCTTC.

The J gene is TRBJ2-5, the V gene TRBV27; 7 bases agree with TRBD2. With V trimmed by 2 bases and J by 5 bases, 17 bases remained unmatched. The CDR3 contains 18 residues. The germline V gene has CDR1 MNHEY and CDR2 SMNVEV (reference sequence). This CDR3 is CASSLELRAGPWRETQYF. Here the CDR3 DNA reads TGTGCCAGCAGTTTAGAACTAAGAGCGGGGCCCTGGCGGGAGACCCAGTACTTC.

V gene TRBV5-6 combines with J gene TRBJ2-2, with 10 bases lining up with TRBD2. CDR3 length: 17 residues. Germline assignment: CDR1 SGHDT and CDR2 YYEEEE. V dropped 0 bases and J dropped 0; count of bases not matched to a gene: 2. The CDR3 DNA is TGTGCCAGCAGCTTGGCCGGACTAGCGGCGAACACCGGGGAGCTGTTTTTT. It specifies CASSLAGLAANTGELFF.

The CDR3 nucleotides read TGTGCCAGTAGTCCAGAGGCACAGGGCTCCTACGAGCAGTACTTC. This codes for CASSPEAQGSYEQYF. The rearrangement links TRBV19 to TRBJ2-7; tentative D call: TRBD1 (6 bases). V was trimmed by 5 bases and J by 0 bases, leaving 14 bases between them. The CDR3 totals 15 residues. Germline V gives CDR1 LNHDA, CDR2 SQIVND (reference sequence). The complete variable domain, with remaining parts taken from reference TRBV19 and TRBJ2-7, reads DGGITQSPKYLFRKEGQNVTLSCEQNLNHDAMYWYRQDPGQGLRLIYYSQIVNDFQKGDIAEGYSVSREKKESFPLTVTSAQKNPTAFYLCASSPEAQGSYEQYFGPGTRLTVT.

Turning to this clone: At one of its ends the junction is not consistent with the germline gene, which may arise from a read error. This sample also contains other DNA sequences that code for the same CDR3. The chain links TRBV5-4 to TRBJ2-3, with 7 bases that match TRBD1. The CDR3 loop spans 14 amino acids. The germline CDR1 and CDR2 sequences are SGHNT and YYREEE (reference sequence). CDR3 residues: CASSRGQATDTQYF. CDR3 bases: TGTGCCAGCAGCCGAGGACAGGCCACAGATACACAGTATTTT.

The chain combines TRBV28 with TRBJ2-4; 7 positions match TRBD1. The J segment lost 3 bases and the V segment lost 5 bases, leaving 4 bases of the junction unmatched. There are 14 residues in the CDR3. The germline V gene encodes CDR1 MDHEN and CDR2 SYDVKM. This CDR3 reads CASSSGTDKNIQYF. Here the CDR3 DNA reads TGTGCCAGCAGTAGTGGGACAGACAAAAACATTCAGTACTTC.

This clone is a singleton in its sample. The rearrangement uses TRBV27 and TRBJ1-3; TRBD1 might be the D (6 bases). This CDR3 has 18 residues. Looked up from germline, CDR1 is MNHEY and CDR2 is SMNVEV (reference sequence). Trimming took off 0 bases at V and 2 bases at J, with 17 bases between the two ends. The CDR3 nucleotides are TGTGCCAGCAGTTTATCGCCCGCCGTCGGGGGCACTGGAAACACCATATATTTT. Encoded protein: CASSLSPAVGGTGNTIYF.

This sequence joins TRBV15 and TRBJ2-1, with 8 nucleotides matching TRBD2. J gave up 6 bases and V 0 bases, and 4 bases lay outside the gene matches. The CDR3 is made up of 15 amino acids. The germline V gene has CDR1 LNHNV and CDR2 YYDKDF (reference sequence). The chain's CDR3 is CATSRDYRGGNEQFF. Here the CDR3 DNA reads TGTGCCACCAGCAGAGATTACCGGGGGGGCAATGAGCAGTTCTTC.

This chain joins TRBV25-1 and TRBJ1-3; D not resolved. Germline V gives CDR1 MGHDK, CDR2 SYGVNS. The CDR3 is 11 amino acids. V lost 2 bases and J lost 10, with 6 bases in between. The CDR3 nucleotides are TGTGCCAGCAGTGAAGGGATGACCATATATTTT. Translation gives CASSEGMTIYF. The variable domain in full, completed from reference TRBV25-1 and TRBJ1-3, reads EADIYQTPRYLVIGTGKKITLECSQTMGHDKMYWYQQDPGMELHLIHYSYGVNSTEKGDLSSESTVSRIRTEHFPLTLESARPSHTSQYLCASSEGMTIYFGEGSWLTVV.

The chain has TRBV19 and TRBJ2-7, with D perhaps TRBD1 (6 bases). V was trimmed by 6 bases and J by 4 bases, leaving 10 bases between them. The CDR3 spans 12 residues. Germline loops: CDR1 LNHDA, CDR2 SQIVND (reference sequence). CDR3 protein: CASRDSYYEQYF. The CDR3 DNA is TGTGCCAGTAGGGACAGTTATTACGAGCAGTACTTC.

The V call is TRBV27, the J call TRBJ1-1; D perhaps matches TRBD1 (5 bases). The V end was cut by 4 bases, the J end by 1 base, with 13 bases between. CDR3 length: 15 amino acids. Germline CDR1 MNHEY, CDR2 SMNVEV (reference sequence). The CDR3 DNA sequence: TGTGCCAGCAGTTCGAGAGGGACGGGGAACACTGAAGCTTTCTTT. It specifies CASSSRGTGNTEAFF.

The chain joins TRBV4-2 to TRBJ1-2; 8 nucleotides line up with TRBD1. This CDR3 region has 15 residues. V trimming: 5 bases; J trimming: 7 bases; junction bases outside the gene matches: 12. CDR1 is LGHNA, CDR2 YNFKEQ, per germline. The CDR3 here is CASSGEGQVWRGYTF. The CDR3 coding sequence is TGTGCCAGCAGCGGTGAGGGACAGGTCTGGCGTGGCTACACCTTC.

The genes are TRBV5-5 and TRBJ2-5; no clear D gene. Trimming stripped 0 bases from V and 0 bases from J, with 3 bases between. Looked up from germline, CDR1 is SGHKS and CDR2 is YYEKEE (reference sequence). This CDR3 has 13 residues. The CDR3: CASSLEYQETQYF. CDR3 bases: TGTGCCAGCAGCTTGGAGTACCAAGAGACCCAGTACTTC.

This sequence joins TRBV18 and TRBJ2-5; no reliable D call. V was shortened by 3 bases and J by 4 bases, with 9 bases between the two germline ends. Germline assignment: CDR1 KGHSH and CDR2 LQKENI. The CDR3 runs to 13 residues. CDR3 sequence reads: CASSPRWGETQYF. CDR3 DNA sequence: TGTGCCAGCTCACCGAGATGGGGAGAGACCCAGTACTTC.

The genes are TRBV18 and TRBJ2-5; D unresolved. This CDR3 is built from 12 residues. The V and J ends lost 6 bases and 2 bases respectively, with 7 bases between them. The germline V gene has CDR1 KGHSH and CDR2 LQKENI. DNA of the CDR3: TGTGCCAGCTCGCCCTCTCAAGAGACCCAGTACTTC. It specifies CASSPSQETQYF.

A word on this clone: Different DNA sequences within this sample yield the same CDR3. The rearrangement links TRBV19 to TRBJ1-2; TRBD1 agrees at 8 bases. Germline values: CDR1 LNHDA, CDR2 SQIVND (reference sequence). The CDR3 is made up of 14 amino acids. The V segment lost 3 bases and the J segment 2 bases; nucleotides outside the gene matches: 2. The CDR3 coding sequence is TGTGCCAGTAGTATGGGACAGGCCAACTATGGCTACACCTTC. Translated: CASSMGQANYGYTF.

The chain combines TRBV4-1 with TRBJ1-1; no clear D gene. Trimming removed 4 bases at V and 5 bases at J, with 8 bases between. The CDR3 is made up of 12 amino acids. CDR1 is MGHRA and CDR2 is YSYEKL in the germline V gene. CDR3 loop: CASSLTSTEAFF. DNA of the CDR3: TGCGCCAGCAGCCTCACGTCGACTGAAGCTTTCTTT.

The chain is built from TRBV6-5 and TRBJ1-1; D is unresolved. Trimming cost V 6 bases and J 0 bases, with 2 bases left between them. The germline gives CDR1 MNHEY, CDR2 SVGAGI. CDR3 size: 11 residues. CDR3 coding DNA: TGTGCCAGCAGGATGAACACTGAAGCTTTCTTT. It yields the protein CASRMNTEAFF.

The sample holds one count of this clone. This rearrangement joins TRBV7-9 to TRBJ1-5; possibly TRBD1 for D (6 bases). Trimming shortened V by 4 bases and J by 5 bases, and 12 bases separated the two germline ends. Per germline, CDR1 SEHNR and CDR2 FQNEAQ (reference sequence). The CDR3 has 14 residues. CDR3 amino acids: CASSSNRDDQPQHF. CDR3 sequence (DNA): TGTGCCAGCAGCTCCAACAGGGACGATCAGCCCCAGCATTTT.

This clone was seen just once. The CDR3 here is CASSVGTVNTGELFF. CDR3 nucleotides: TGTGCCAGCAGCGTAGGGACGGTTAACACCGGGGAGCTGTTTTTT. The chain carries TRBV9 and TRBJ2-2, with D unclear. CDR1 is SGDLS and CDR2 is YYNGEE in the germline V gene. The CDR3 spans 15 residues. V lost 0 bases to trimming and J lost 2 bases, with 8 bases between them.

The V gene is TRBV5-1, the J gene TRBJ2-5, with TRBD1 matching 8 bases. From germline, CDR1 is SGHRS and CDR2 YFSETQ. V lost 3 bases, J lost 0 bases, and 4 bases stayed unmatched. The CDR3 extends over 15 amino acids. This CDR3 is CASSWDRPNQETQYF. As DNA, the CDR3 is TGCGCCAGCAGCTGGGACAGGCCTAACCAAGAGACCCAGTACTTC.

V gene TRBV11-3 combines with J gene TRBJ2-5; D may be TRBD2 (6 bases). V lost 0 bases to trimming and J lost 4 bases, with 9 bases between them. CDR1 and CDR2 from the germline V gene are SGHNT and YENEEA. CDR3 length: 14 residues. The CDR3 protein is CASSLDPSAETQYF. CDR3 bases: TGTGCCAGCAGCTTAGATCCTAGCGCAGAGACCCAGTACTTC.

This clone was seen a handful of times. The CDR3 is CASSLTTHYEQYF. The CDR3, as DNA: TGCGCCAGCAGCCTCACGACTCACTACGAGCAGTACTTC. J is TRBJ2-7 and V is TRBV5-1; the D is unclear. This CDR3 comprises 13 residues. Trimming took 4 bases from V and 3 from J, leaving 11 bases between them. Germline V gene lookup returns CDR1 SGHRS and CDR2 YFSETQ.

This clone showed up just once. The chain employs TRBV4-3 and TRBJ1-4, with TRBD1 matching 7 bases. Germline V CDR1 and CDR2: LGHNA, YSLEER. V gave up 1 base and J gave up 14 bases; unmatched junction bases: 10. CDR3 length equals 14 residues. The CDR3: CASSQVVETGRLFF. Here the CDR3 DNA reads TGCGCCAGCAGCCAAGTCGTCGAGACAGGGAGGCTGTTTTTT.

The chain recombines TRBV5-1 with TRBJ1-4, with TRBD1 matching 9 bases. CDR3 length equals 15 residues. Losses at the gene ends were 4 bases for V and 6 bases for J; bases not matched to a gene: 7. The germline V gene has CDR1 SGHRS and CDR2 YFSETQ. CDR3 sequence: CASSDKDRGDEKLFF. DNA for the CDR3: TGCGCCAGCAGCGATAAAGACAGGGGGGATGAAAAACTGTTTTTT.

The V gene is TRBV5-6, the J gene TRBJ1-6; the D is unclear. CDR1 is SGHDT and CDR2 is YYEEEE in the germline V gene. Trimming removed 2 bases from V and 0 bases from J, with 6 bases in between. The CDR3 runs to 15 residues. CDR3 sequence (DNA): TGTGCCAGCAGCTTCGAGAGCTCCTATAATTCACCCCTCCACTTT. Protein product: CASSFESSYNSPLHF.